Described below is a single T cell receptor beta chain sequence and its context. This sample was included in a study of tumor-infiltrating lymphocytes in localized non-small cell lung cancer. Turning to the study itself: The cohort mixed smokers and never-smokers, several histologies, and some post-neoadjuvant-chemotherapy samples. Tumor tissue and non-adjacent uninvolved lung came from each patient.

CDR1 and CDR2 (germline): GTSNPN, SVGIG (reference sequence). Deletions cut 3 bases from V and 4 bases from J, with 4 bases between. The length of the CDR3 is 11 residues. Measured with immunoSEQ multiplex PCR; TCRdb has only the in-frame clones, and not every one. The sample has some 13,000 clones, about 71% seen once. Sequenced sample: uninvolved lung tissue not adjacent to the tumor. The sequence was obtained from a human donor with non-small cell lung cancer. The rearrangement links TRBV30 to TRBJ1-3; no firm D call. The CDR3 here is CAWSWGNTIYF. The CDR3 bases are TGTGCCTGGAGCTGGGGAAACACCATATATTTT.